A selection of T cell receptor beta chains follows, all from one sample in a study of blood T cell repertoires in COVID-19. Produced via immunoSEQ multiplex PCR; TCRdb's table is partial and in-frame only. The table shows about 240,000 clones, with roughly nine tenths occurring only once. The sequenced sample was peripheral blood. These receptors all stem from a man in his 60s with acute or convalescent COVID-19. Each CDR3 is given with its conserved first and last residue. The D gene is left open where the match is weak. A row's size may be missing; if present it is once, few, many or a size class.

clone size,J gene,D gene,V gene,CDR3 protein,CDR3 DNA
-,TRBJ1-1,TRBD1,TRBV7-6,CASSAMTGDTEAFF,TGTGCCAGCAGCGCAATGACAGGGGATACTGAAGCTTTCTTT
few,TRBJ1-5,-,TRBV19,CASTPGGGGNQPQHF,TGTGCCAGTACACCGGGCGGGGGTGGCAATCAGCCCCAGCATTTT
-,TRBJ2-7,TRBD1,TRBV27,CASRKYRGTGSYEQYF,TGTGCCAGCAGAAAATACCGAGGGACAGGCTCCTACGAGCAGTACTTC
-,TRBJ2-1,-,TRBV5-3,CARSPPWSSYNEQFF,TGTGCCAGAAGCCCACCATGGAGCTCCTACAATGAGCAGTTCTTC
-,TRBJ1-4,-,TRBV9,CASSFSDSRNEKLFF,TGTGCCAGCAGCTTTTCGGACAGCCGTAATGAAAAACTGTTTTTT
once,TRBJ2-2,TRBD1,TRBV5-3,CARSRPGQGGTGELFF,TGTGCCAGAAGCCGACCGGGACAGGGCGGGACCGGGGAGCTGTTTTTT
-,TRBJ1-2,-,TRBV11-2,CASRFPGRRDYGYTF,TGTGCCAGCAGGTTTCCGGGACGGAGGGACTATGGCTACACCTTC
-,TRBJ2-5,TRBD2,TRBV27,CASSPQEGLADQETQYF,TGTGCCAGCAGTCCCCAGGAGGGACTAGCCGACCAAGAGACCCAGTACTTC
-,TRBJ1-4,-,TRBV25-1,CASSVGHREGYEKLFF,TGTGCCAGCAGTGTGGGTCACAGGGAGGGTTATGAAAAACTGTTTTTT
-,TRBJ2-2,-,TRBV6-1,CASSETVTGRTGELFF,TGTGCCAGCAGTGAGACTGTAACAGGGCGCACCGGGGAGCTGTTTTTT
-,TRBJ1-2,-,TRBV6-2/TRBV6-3,CASSYTEGGYTF,TGTGCCAGCAGTTACACGGAGGGTGGCTACACCTTC
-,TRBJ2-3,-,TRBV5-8,CASRPATGAPSTDTQYF,TGTGCCAGCAGGCCAGCCACTGGAGCGCCGAGCACAGATACGCAGTATTTT
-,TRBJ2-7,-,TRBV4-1,CASSQDRAYEQYF,TGCGCCAGCAGCCAAGACAGGGCCTACGAGCAGTACTTC
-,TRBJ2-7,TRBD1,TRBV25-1,CASNPGQDYEQYF,TGTGCCAGCAACCCGGGACAGGACTACGAGCAGTACTTC
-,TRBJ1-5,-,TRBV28,CASSSNRAQPQHF,TGTGCCAGCAGTTCCAACAGGGCTCAGCCCCAGCATTTT
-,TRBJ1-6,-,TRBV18,CASSPDSRNSPLHF,TGTGCCAGCTCACCCGACAGTCGGAATTCACCCCTCCACTTT
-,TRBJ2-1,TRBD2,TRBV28,CASSLPGTTPPNEQFF,TGTGCCAGCAGTCTACCCGGGACTACCCCCCCTAATGAGCAGTTCTTC
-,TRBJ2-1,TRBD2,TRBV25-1,CASGFGLAGSGVVNEQFF,TGTGCCAGCGGATTTGGACTAGCGGGATCGGGGGTTGTCAATGAGCAGTTCTTC
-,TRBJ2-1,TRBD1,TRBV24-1,CATSDLKGTGRINEQFF,TGTGCCACCAGTGATTTAAAAGGGACAGGGAGAATCAATGAGCAGTTCTTC
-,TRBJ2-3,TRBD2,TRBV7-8,CASSLVTSGFPDTQYF,TGTGCCAGCAGCTTAGTGACTAGCGGTTTCCCAGATACGCAGTATTTT